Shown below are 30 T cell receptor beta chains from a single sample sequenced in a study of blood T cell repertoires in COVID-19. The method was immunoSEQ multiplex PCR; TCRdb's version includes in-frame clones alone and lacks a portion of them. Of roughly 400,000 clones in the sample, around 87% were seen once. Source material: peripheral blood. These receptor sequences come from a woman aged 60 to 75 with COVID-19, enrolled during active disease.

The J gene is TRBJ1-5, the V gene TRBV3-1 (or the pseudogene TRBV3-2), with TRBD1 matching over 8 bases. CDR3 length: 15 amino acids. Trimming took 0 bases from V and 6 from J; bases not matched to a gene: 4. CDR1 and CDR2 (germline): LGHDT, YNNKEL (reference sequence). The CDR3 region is CASSQEQGGAQPQHF. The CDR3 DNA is TGTGCCAGCAGCCAAGAACAGGGGGGGGCTCAGCCCCAGCATTTT.

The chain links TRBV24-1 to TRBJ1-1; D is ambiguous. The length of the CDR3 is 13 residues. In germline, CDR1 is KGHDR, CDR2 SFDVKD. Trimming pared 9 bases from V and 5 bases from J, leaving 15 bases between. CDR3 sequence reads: CATDSAMRTEAFF. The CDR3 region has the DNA TGTGCCACCGACTCCGCGATGAGGACTGAAGCTTTCTTT.

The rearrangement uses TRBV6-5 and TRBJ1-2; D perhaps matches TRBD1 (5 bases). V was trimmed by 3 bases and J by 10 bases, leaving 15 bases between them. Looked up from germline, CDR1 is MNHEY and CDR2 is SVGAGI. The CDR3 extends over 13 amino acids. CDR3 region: CASSYLGTTDYTF. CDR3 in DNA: TGTGCCAGCAGTTATCTCGGGACTACGGACTACACCTTC.

The DNA for the CDR3 is TGTGCCACCAGTGAACAGGGGGGCACAGATACGCAGTATTTT. Protein sequence: CATSEQGGTDTQYF. This chain links TRBV24-1 with TRBJ2-3; 8 nucleotides agree with TRBD1. The CDR3 is 14 amino acids. The J segment lost 1 base and the V segment lost 4 bases, leaving 0 bases of the junction unmatched. Germline V lookup: CDR1 KGHDR, CDR2 SFDVKD.

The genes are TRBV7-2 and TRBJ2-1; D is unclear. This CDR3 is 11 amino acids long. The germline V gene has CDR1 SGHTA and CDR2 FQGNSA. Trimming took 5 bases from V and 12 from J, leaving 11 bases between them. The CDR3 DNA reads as TGTGCCAGCAGCCAACAGACGAGGCAGTTCTTC. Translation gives CASSQQTRQFF.

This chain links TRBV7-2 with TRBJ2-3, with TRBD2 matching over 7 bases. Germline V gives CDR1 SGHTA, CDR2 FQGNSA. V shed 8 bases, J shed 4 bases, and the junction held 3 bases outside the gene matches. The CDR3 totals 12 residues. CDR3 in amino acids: CASGRGADTQYF. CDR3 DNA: TGTGCCAGCGGCCGGGGGGCAGATACGCAGTATTTT.

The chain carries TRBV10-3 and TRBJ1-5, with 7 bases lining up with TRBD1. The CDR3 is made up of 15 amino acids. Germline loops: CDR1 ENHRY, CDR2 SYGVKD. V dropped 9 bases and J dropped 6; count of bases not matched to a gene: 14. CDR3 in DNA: TGTGCCATGTATCGACAGGGCGCGGCGGTTCAGCCCCAGCATTTT. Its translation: CAMYRQGAAVQPQHF.

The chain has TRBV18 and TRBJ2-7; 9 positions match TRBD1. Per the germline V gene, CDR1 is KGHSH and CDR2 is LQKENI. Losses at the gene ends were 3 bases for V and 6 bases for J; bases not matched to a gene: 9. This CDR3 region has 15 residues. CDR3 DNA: TGTGCCAGCTCACCCCCGGGACAGGGCATGGGCGAGCAGTACTTC. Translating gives CASSPPGQGMGEQYF.

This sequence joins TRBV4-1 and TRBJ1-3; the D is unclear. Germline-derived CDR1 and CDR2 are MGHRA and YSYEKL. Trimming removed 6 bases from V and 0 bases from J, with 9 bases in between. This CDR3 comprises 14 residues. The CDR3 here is CASREVGSGNTIYF. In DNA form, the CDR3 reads TGCGCCAGCAGAGAGGTGGGCTCTGGAAACACCATATATTTT.

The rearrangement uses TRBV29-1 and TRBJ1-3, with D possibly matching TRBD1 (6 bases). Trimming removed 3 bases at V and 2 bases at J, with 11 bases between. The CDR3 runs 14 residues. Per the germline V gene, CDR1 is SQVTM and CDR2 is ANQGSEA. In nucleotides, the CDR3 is TGCAGCGTTGACACTCGGACAGCTGGAAACACCATATATTTT. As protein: CSVDTRTAGNTIYF.

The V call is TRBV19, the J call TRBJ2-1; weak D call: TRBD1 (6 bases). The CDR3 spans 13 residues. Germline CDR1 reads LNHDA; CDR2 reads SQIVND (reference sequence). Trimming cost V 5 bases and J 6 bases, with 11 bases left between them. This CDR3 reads CASSSEGVNEQFF. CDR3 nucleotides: TGTGCCAGTAGTTCAGAGGGGGTCAATGAGCAGTTCTTC.

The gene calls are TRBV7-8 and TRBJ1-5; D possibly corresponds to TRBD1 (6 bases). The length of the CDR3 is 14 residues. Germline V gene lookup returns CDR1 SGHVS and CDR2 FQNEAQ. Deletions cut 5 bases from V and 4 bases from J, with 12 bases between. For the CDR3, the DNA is TGTGCCAGCAGCGCACAGGGAAAGAATCAGCCCCAGCATTTT. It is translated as CASSAQGKNQPQHF.

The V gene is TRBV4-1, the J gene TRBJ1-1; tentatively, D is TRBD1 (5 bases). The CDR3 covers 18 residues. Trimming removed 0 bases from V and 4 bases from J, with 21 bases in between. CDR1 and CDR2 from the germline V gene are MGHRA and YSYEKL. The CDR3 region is CASSQDPGVVGLGTEAFF. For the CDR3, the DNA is TGCGCCAGCAGCCAAGACCCGGGGGTGGTGGGTCTAGGCACTGAAGCTTTCTTT.

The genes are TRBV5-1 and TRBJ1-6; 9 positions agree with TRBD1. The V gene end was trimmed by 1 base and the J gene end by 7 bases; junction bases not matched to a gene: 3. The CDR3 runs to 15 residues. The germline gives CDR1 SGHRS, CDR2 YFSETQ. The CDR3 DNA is TGCGCCAGCAGCTTGTTGGGACAGGGAAATTCACCCCTCCACTTT. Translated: CASSLLGQGNSPLHF. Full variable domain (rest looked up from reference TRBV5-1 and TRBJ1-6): KAGVTQTPRYLIKTRGQQVTLSCSPISGHRSVSWYQQTPGQGLQFLFEYFSETQRNKGNFPGRFSGRQFSNSRSEMNVSTLELGDSALYLCASSLLGQGNSPLHFGNGTRLTVT.

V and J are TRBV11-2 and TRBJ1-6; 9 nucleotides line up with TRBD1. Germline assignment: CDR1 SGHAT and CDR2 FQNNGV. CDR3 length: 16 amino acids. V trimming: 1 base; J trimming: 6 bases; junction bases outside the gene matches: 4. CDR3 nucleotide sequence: TGTGCCAGCAGCTTAGTTACAGGGGGCAGTAATTCACCCCTCCACTTT. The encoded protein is CASSLVTGGSNSPLHF.

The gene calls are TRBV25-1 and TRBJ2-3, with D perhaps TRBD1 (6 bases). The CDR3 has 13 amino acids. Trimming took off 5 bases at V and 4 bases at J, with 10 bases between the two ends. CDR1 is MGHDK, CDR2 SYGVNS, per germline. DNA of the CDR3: TGTGCCAGCAGTAAGACAGGCCCAGATACGCAGTATTTT. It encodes CASSKTGPDTQYF.

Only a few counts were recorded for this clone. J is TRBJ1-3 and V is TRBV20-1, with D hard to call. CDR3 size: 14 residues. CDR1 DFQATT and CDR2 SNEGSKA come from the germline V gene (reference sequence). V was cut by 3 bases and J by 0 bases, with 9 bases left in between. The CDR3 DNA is TGCAGTGCTAGTACTAGTTCCTCTGGAAACACCATATATTTT. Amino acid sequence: CSASTSSSGNTIYF.

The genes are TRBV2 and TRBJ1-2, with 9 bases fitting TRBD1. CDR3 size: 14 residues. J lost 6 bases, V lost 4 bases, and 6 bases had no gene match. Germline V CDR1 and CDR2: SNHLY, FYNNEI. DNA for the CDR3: TGTGCCAGCAGTGTTTCACAGGGGGCGCATGGCTACACCTTC. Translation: CASSVSQGAHGYTF.

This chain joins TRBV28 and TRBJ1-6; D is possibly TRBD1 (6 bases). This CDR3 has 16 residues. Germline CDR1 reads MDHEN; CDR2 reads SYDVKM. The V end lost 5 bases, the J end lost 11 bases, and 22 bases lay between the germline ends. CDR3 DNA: TGTGCCAGCAGTAACTATAACAGGGTTGGTAAGACACCCCTCCACTTT. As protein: CASSNYNRVGKTPLHF.

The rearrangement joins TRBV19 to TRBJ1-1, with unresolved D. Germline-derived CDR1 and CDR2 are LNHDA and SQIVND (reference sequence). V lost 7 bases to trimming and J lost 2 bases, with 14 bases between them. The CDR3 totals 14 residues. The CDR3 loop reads CASTRVPFNTEAFF. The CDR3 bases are TGTGCCAGTACTCGGGTTCCTTTCAACACTGAAGCTTTCTTT.

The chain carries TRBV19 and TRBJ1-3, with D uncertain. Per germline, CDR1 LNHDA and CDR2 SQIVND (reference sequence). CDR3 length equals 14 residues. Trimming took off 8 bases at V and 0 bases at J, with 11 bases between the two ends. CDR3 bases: TGTGCCAGTCACCCGATGAGCTCTGGAAACACCATATATTTT. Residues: CASHPMSSGNTIYF.

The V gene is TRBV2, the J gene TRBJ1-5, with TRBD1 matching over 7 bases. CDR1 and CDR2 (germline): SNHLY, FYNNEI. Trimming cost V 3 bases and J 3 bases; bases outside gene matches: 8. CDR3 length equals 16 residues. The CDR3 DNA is TGTGCCAGCAGTGACCCCGGGACAGATATCAATCAGCCCCAGCATTTT. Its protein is CASSDPGTDINQPQHF.

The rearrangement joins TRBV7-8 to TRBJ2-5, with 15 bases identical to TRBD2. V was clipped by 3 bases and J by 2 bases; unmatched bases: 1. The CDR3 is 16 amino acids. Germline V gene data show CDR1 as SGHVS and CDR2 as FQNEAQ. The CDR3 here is CASSFGLAGGQETQYF. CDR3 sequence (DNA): TGTGCCAGCAGCTTCGGACTAGCGGGGGGGCAAGAGACCCAGTACTTC.

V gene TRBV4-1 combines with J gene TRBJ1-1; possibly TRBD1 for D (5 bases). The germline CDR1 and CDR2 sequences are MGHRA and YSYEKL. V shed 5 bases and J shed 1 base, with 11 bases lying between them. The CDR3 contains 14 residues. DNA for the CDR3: TGCGCCAGCAGCAGGACGGGGGGGAACACTGAAGCTTTCTTT. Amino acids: CASSRTGGNTEAFF.

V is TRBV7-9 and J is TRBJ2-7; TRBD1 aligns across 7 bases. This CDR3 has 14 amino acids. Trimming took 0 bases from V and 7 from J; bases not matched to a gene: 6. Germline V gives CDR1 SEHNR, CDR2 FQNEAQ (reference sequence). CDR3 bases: TGTGCCAGCAGCTTAGCAACAGGGGTGGGGGAGCAGTACTTC. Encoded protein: CASSLATGVGEQYF. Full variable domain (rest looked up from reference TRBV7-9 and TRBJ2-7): DTGVSQNPRHKITKRGQNVTFRCDPISEHNRLYWYRQTLGQGPEFLTYFQNEAQLEKSRLLSDRFSAERPKGSFSTLEIQRTEQGDSAMYLCASSLATGVGEQYFGPGTRLTVT.

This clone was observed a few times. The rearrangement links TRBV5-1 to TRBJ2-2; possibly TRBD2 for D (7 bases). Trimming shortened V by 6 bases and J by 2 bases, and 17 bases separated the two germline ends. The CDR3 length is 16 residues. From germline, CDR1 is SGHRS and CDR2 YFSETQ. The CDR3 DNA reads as TGCGCCAGCAACTTCCTCGCGGGGGCCAACACCGGGGAGCTGTTTTTT. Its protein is CASNFLAGANTGELFF.

This CDR3 reads CAWRRKRAPFPGANVLTF. The CDR3 nucleotides read TGTGCCTGGCGGAGGAAGCGGGCTCCCTTCCCTGGGGCCAACGTCCTGACTTTC. The chain has TRBV30 and TRBJ2-6; maybe TRBD2 (6 bases). Germline CDR1 reads GTSNPN; CDR2 reads SVGIG (reference sequence). The CDR3 runs 18 residues. Trimming took 5 bases from V and 2 from J, leaving 22 bases between them.

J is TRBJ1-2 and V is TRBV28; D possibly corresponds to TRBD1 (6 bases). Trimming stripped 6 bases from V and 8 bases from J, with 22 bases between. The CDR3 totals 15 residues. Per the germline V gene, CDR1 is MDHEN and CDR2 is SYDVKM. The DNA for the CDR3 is TGTGCCAGCAGCCGTATATTGGACAGTCCCCAGGGCTACACCTTC. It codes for CASSRILDSPQGYTF.

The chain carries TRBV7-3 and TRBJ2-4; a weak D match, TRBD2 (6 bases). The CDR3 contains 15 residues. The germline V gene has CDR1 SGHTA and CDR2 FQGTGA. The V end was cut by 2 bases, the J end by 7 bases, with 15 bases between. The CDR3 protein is CASSLDTGGGNIQYF. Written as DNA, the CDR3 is TGTGCCAGCAGCTTAGATACAGGTGGGGGGAACATTCAGTACTTC.

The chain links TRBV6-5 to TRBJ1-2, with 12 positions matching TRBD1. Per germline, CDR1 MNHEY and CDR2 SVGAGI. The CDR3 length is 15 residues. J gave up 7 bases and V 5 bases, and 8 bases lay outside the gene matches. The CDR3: CASSPGTGGGRGYTF. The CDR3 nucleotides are TGTGCCAGCAGTCCCGGGACAGGGGGCGGTCGTGGCTACACCTTC.